This paragraph covers one T cell receptor (beta chain) sequence. Its antigen remains unknown. The repertoire was sequenced with immunoSEQ multiplex PCR; TCRdb's copy has only in-frame clones and lacks some. Among about 98,000 clones listed, approximately 90% were seen once. The entry originates in a study of a mutant IDH1 vaccine in newly diagnosed glioma. Study at large: Previous treatment comprised radiotherapy, temozolomide, or both, mostly both.

General observations from the study: Overall, about 93% of patients had vaccine-induced immune responses. Alterations occurring in top peripheral T cell clonotypes seemed unrelated to pseudoprogression.

Time point denoted: baseline, week 1 (first vaccination visit). Treatment given: pre-vaccination baseline after standard-of-care therapy. The CDR3 extends over 13 amino acids. CDR1 is LNHDA, CDR2 SQIVND, per germline (reference sequence). Between the trimmed V and J ends, which lost 3 bases and 6 bases, there was a span of 11 bases. The source is a woman between 50 and 59 years old with glioma. The chain joins TRBV19 to TRBJ1-2, with TRBD1 as a possible D gene (6 bases). Sequencing was performed on PBMCs, taken from a glioma patient treated with radiotherapy, temozolomide or both. CDR3 amino acids: CASSIQGFNGYTF. The CDR3 DNA reads as TGTGCCAGTAGTATTCAGGGGTTCAATGGCTACACCTTC.